A single sample gave rise to the 23 T cell receptor delta chains below, sequenced in a study of gamma-delta T cells after stem cell transplantation. TCRdb reapplied CATT to the RT-PCR reads. The repertoire holds a few thousand delta-chain clones, approximately 4% seen once, with approximately 40% in the top ten. The sample taken for sequencing was gamma-delta T cells. The receptors derive from a human donor. It is not recorded whose cells these are; they may come from a transplant donor.

Notes on this clone: This is likely an artifact of a read error, given a far larger clone one base away. Different DNA sequences within this sample yield the same CDR3. Here the CDR3 DNA reads TGTGCTCTTGGGGAACTAGAGCTGAGGGTATACACCGATAAACTCATCTTT. Its protein is CALGELELRVYTDKLIF. The genes are TRDV1 and TRDJ1; D unresolved. CDR1 is TSWWSYY and CDR2 is QGS in the germline V gene. This CDR3 contains 17 residues. V was shortened by 0 bases and J by 0 bases, with 14 bases between the two germline ends.

The chain joins TRDV2 to TRDJ1, with TRDD3 matching over 12 bases. The V segment lost 0 bases and the J segment 4 bases; nucleotides outside the gene matches: 11. This CDR3 comprises 18 residues. Germline CDR1 reads GEAIGNYY; CDR2 reads EKD. CDR3 residues: CACDTIGPLGDTLDKLIF. CDR3 bases: TGTGCCTGTGACACCATAGGGCCACTGGGGGATACCCTCGATAAACTCATCTTT.

This clone was recorded a few times. At the DNA level, this CDR3 is encoded by other sequences in the same sample as well. This sequence joins TRDV2 and TRDJ3; 8 bases line up with TRDD3. This CDR3 has 21 residues. Germline CDR1 is GEAIGNYY and CDR2 is EKD. V shed 4 bases and J 2 bases; nucleotides not matched to a gene: 18. CDR3: CACDTGGLGDSPPWDTRQMFF. The CDR3 DNA is TGTGCCTGTGATACCGGCGGGCTGGGGGACTCCCCACCCTGGGACACCCGACAGATGTTTTTC.

This clone was seen a few times. This DNA's translation and the protein TCRdb lists, from a much larger clone, do not match at residue 9, likely due to a read error; the protein shown is translated from the DNA. The DNA of the CDR3 is TGTGCTCTTGGGGAAATCGACTACCTTGGGCTGGGGGATAAGTACACCGATAAACTCATCTTT. Its protein is CALGEIDYLGLGDKYTDKLIF. V is TRDV1 and J is TRDJ1; 10 bases agree with TRDD3. Germline V lookup: CDR1 TSWWSYY, CDR2 QGS. Germline trimming cut 2 bases from V and 0 bases from J; bases unmatched to any gene: 18. The CDR3 covers 21 residues.

This clone showed up just a few times. This DNA's translation and the protein TCRdb lists, from a much larger clone, do not match at residue 5, likely due to a read error; the protein shown is translated from the DNA. This rearrangement joins TRDV2 to TRDJ3; 7 nucleotides align to TRDD3. The CDR3 extends over 18 amino acids. Unmatched junction bases numbered 7, after V lost 3 bases and J lost 0 bases. Germline values: CDR1 GEAIGNYY, CDR2 EKD. The CDR3 coding sequence is TGTGCCTGTGACGCGCCTGGGGGGAGCTCCTGGGACACCCGACAGATGTTTTTC. Translated: CACDAPGGSSWDTRQMFF.

Regarding this clone: This likely came from a read error, as a far larger clone is one base away. The identical CDR3 is also encoded by other nucleotide sequences in the sample. The chain couples TRDV1 to TRDJ1; perhaps D is TRDD2 or TRDD3 (7 bases each). The CDR3 spans 21 residues. Germline assignment: CDR1 TSWWSYY and CDR2 QGS. The ends were cut back, 2 bases at V and 8 bases at J, with 36 bases in the middle. The CDR3 coding sequence is TGTGCTCTTGGGGAAGCCTCCTTCCTGCTGACTTACTGGGGCCCTCCGGGCAAACTCATCTTT. It encodes CALGEASFLLTYWGPPGKLIF.

This clone rates as large (0.1 to 1%). Other nucleotide sequences in the sample specify the same CDR3. The chain couples TRDV2 to TRDJ1; D not certain. This CDR3 is built from 13 residues. The V gene's germline CDR1 is GEAIGNYY and CDR2 EKD. V was cut by 2 bases and J by 5 bases, with 11 bases left in between. The CDR3, as DNA: TGTGCCTGTGACATGGTAGGGAGGGATAAACTCATCTTT. Its protein is CACDMVGRDKLIF.

In this sample, this clone turned up a few times. It may be a read error: a sequence one base away is much more abundant. Other DNA sequences from this sample encode an identical CDR3 as well. This chain's CDR3 is CALGDKVVWTAQWADKLIF. CDR3 sequence (DNA): TGTGCCCTTGGGGATAAGGTCGTTTGGACGGCCCAATGGGCCGATAAACTCATCTTT. The V gene is TRDV1, the J gene TRDJ1; 7 positions agree with TRDD3. The CDR3 sequence is 19 residues long. Germline values: CDR1 TSWWSYY, CDR2 QGS.

As for this clone: The protein recorded in TCRdb matches a much larger clone and deviates from this DNA's translation at residue 7, suggesting a read error; the protein here is obtained by translating the DNA. This chain links TRDV1 with TRDJ1; D possibly uses TRDD2 or TRDD3 (7 bases each). Trimming took off 2 bases at V and 7 bases at J, with 35 bases between the two ends. Germline values: CDR1 TSWWSYY, CDR2 QGS. The CDR3 covers 21 residues. The CDR3 bases are TGTGCTCTTGGGGAAGCCCCCTTCCTGCTGACTTACTGGGGCCCTCCGGGTAAACTCATCTTT. Protein: CALGEAPFLLTYWGPPGKLIF.

In its sample, this clone is medium-sized. The identical CDR3 is also encoded by other nucleotide sequences in the sample. The gene calls are TRDV2 and TRDJ1, with 10 bases aligning to TRDD3. Trimming took 0 bases from V and 2 from J; bases not matched to a gene: 5. From germline, CDR1 is GEAIGNYY and CDR2 EKD. The CDR3 contains 16 residues. The CDR3 sequence is CACDTVGLGDTDKLIF. In DNA, the CDR3 is TGTGCCTGTGACACCGTAGGACTGGGGGATACCGATAAACTCATCTTT.

This clone qualifies as medium-sized. The V call is TRDV2, the J call TRDJ1; D is perhaps TRDD3 (6 bases). Germline CDR1 is GEAIGNYY and CDR2 is EKD. Trimming removed 0 bases from V and 8 bases from J, with 15 bases in between. This CDR3 has 14 amino acids. As DNA, the CDR3 is TGTGCCTGTGACACCGTGGGGGGACAACGAAAACTCATCTTT. Protein: CACDTVGGQRKLIF.

Worth noting for this clone: The TCRdb protein, from a much larger clone, departs from this DNA's translation at residue 3, likely by read error; the protein shown derives from the DNA. The rearrangement links TRDV2 to TRDJ1; TRDD2 is a possible D gene (6 bases). Germline lookup yields CDR1 GEAIGNYY and CDR2 EKD. This CDR3 has 16 amino acids. This chain's CDR3 is CARDFLMVDTCDKLIF. The CDR3 DNA reads TGTGCCCGTGACTTCCTCATGGTTGATACTTGCGATAAACTCATCTTT.

This clone is deemed medium-sized. The CDR3 is CALGEGGGFLDWGTDKLIF. CDR3 coding DNA: TGTGCTCTTGGGGAAGGAGGGGGATTCCTTGATTGGGGGACCGATAAACTCATCTTT. The chain is built from TRDV1 and TRDJ1; 7 nucleotides line up with TRDD3. This CDR3 spans 19 amino acids. CDR1 and CDR2 (germline): TSWWSYY, QGS. The J segment lost 2 bases and the V segment lost 2 bases, leaving 17 bases of the junction unmatched.

This clone appeared a few times. TCRdb attributes to this sequence the protein of a much larger clone, which differs from the DNA translation at residue 7; a read error is likely, and the protein displayed is translated from the DNA. The rearrangement links TRDV2 to TRDJ1; the D is unclear. This CDR3 spans 14 amino acids. Germline-derived CDR1 and CDR2 are GEAIGNYY and EKD. The germline V and J ends were trimmed by 4 bases and 3 bases, with 14 bases remaining between them. Here the CDR3 reads CACDALLAPDKLIF. Here the CDR3 DNA reads TGTGCCTGTGATGCACTACTTGCCCCCGATAAACTCATCTTT.

V gene TRDV2 combines with J gene TRDJ1, with a weak D call TRDD3 (6 bases). The germline CDR1 and CDR2 sequences are GEAIGNYY and EKD. The CDR3 contains 16 residues. V was trimmed by 3 bases and J by 0 bases, leaving 16 bases between them. CDR3 loop: CACDQSGIPYTDKLIF. DNA of the CDR3: TGTGCCTGTGACCAATCGGGGATTCCGTACACCGATAAACTCATCTTT.

Note on this clone: A much larger clone differs from this one at a single base, so this may be a read error. Additional DNA sequences in this sample encode the identical CDR3. V and J are TRDV2 and TRDJ3; TRDD3 aligns across 13 bases. This CDR3 is 19 amino acids long. Germline V gives CDR1 GEAIGNYY, CDR2 EKD. J gave up 2 bases and V 3 bases, and 6 bases lay outside the gene matches. CDR3 DNA sequence: TGTGCCTGTGACGGGGTACTGGGGGATACGCCCTGGGACACCCGACAGATGTTTTTC. Protein: CACDGVLGDTPWDTRQMFF.

This clone is deemed medium-sized. The rearrangement joins TRDV2 to TRDJ1; D possibly corresponds to TRDD3 (6 bases). The CDR3 runs 19 residues. Trimming took off 0 bases at V and 0 bases at J, with 22 bases between the two ends. The germline CDR1 and CDR2 sequences are GEAIGNYY and EKD. This CDR3 is CACDTVRKAGEPYTDKLIF. CDR3 nucleotide sequence: TGTGCCTGTGACACCGTCCGCAAGGCTGGGGAACCTTACACCGATAAACTCATCTTT.

The chain employs TRDV2 and TRDJ1; the match to TRDD3 covers 9 bases. The CDR3 has 15 residues. The V gene's germline CDR1 is GEAIGNYY and CDR2 EKD. The V and J ends lost 7 bases and 4 bases, in that order; junction bases with no gene match: 12. The CDR3 DNA reads as TGTGCCTGCGACCCTGTAGGGGATACGGGCGATAAACTCATCTTT. Amino acid sequence: CACDPVGDTGDKLIF.

A few counts support this clone. V gene TRDV2 combines with J gene TRDJ3; 11 positions agree with TRDD3. CDR1 is GEAIGNYY, CDR2 EKD, per germline. The J segment lost 0 bases and the V segment lost 1 base, leaving 10 bases of the junction unmatched. CDR3 length: 21 amino acids. The CDR3 DNA sequence: TGTGCCTGTGACACAAGTTGGGGGATACGCCCGAGCTCCTGGGACACCCGACAGATGTTTTTC. Its protein product is CACDTSWGIRPSSWDTRQMFF.

Details on this clone: A far larger clone is one base from this, pointing to a likely read error. The chain employs TRDV2 and TRDJ1; TRDD3 matches 12 bases. Trimming removed 1 base from V and 8 bases from J; junction bases left unmatched: 22. The CDR3 totals 20 residues. Per the germline V gene, CDR1 is GEAIGNYY and CDR2 is EKD. The CDR3 protein is CACDTLRSGGYDRDTVKLIF. CDR3 bases: TGTGCCTGTGACACTCTACGGTCTGGGGGATACGATCGGGACACCGTCAAACTCATCTTT.

Points on this clone: The protein TCRdb gives is from a much larger clone and does not agree with this DNA's translation at residue 17, likely a read error; the protein shown here comes from the DNA. The chain carries TRDV1 and TRDJ1; D might be TRDD2 or TRDD3, each matching 7 bases. The CDR3 has 21 amino acids. Between the trimmed V and J ends, which lost 2 bases and 5 bases, there was a span of 33 bases. From germline, CDR1 is TSWWSYY and CDR2 QGS. The CDR3 is CALGEASFLLTYWGPPDKLIF. The CDR3 coding sequence is TGTGCTCTTGGGGAAGCCTCCTTCCTGCTGACTTACTGGGGCCCTCCGGATAAACTCATCTTT.

Concerning this clone itself: This DNA translates differently at residue 11 from the TCRdb protein, which is that of a much larger clone; a read error is likely, and the protein shown is the DNA's own translation. Here the CDR3 reads CALGEDDWDRPGDRCTDKLIF. The CDR3 DNA sequence: TGTGCTCTTGGGGAAGACGATTGGGACCGACCGGGGGATAGGTGCACCGATAAACTCATCTTT. The rearrangement joins TRDV1 to TRDJ1; 8 bases match TRDD3. J gave up 1 base and V 2 bases, and 21 bases lay outside the gene matches. This CDR3 has 21 amino acids. Germline assignment: CDR1 TSWWSYY and CDR2 QGS.

Remarks on this clone: A clone one base away is much larger, so this may be a read error. The CDR3 sequence is CACDAVAGDTRIRDTRQMFF. The DNA for the CDR3 is TGTGCCTGTGACGCCGTGGCAGGGGATACGCGCATCCGGGACACCCGACAGATGTTTTTC. The gene calls are TRDV2 and TRDJ3; the match to TRDD3 covers 9 bases. The V and J ends lost 3 bases and 5 bases, in that order; junction bases with no gene match: 16. The CDR3 extends over 20 amino acids. Germline loops: CDR1 GEAIGNYY, CDR2 EKD.